The 19 T cell receptor beta chains below come from one sample, sequenced in a study of T cell clonality in common variable immunodeficiency. For these TCRs, the target antigens are not known. The method was immunoSEQ multiplex PCR; TCRdb's version includes in-frame clones alone and lacks a portion of them. The sample gives tens of thousands of clones, none seen only once, and the top ten clones hold around 2.4%. Overall study findings and caveats: Common variable immunodeficiency TCR beta sequences reportedly had fewer deletions and N-nucleotide insertions.

The sequencing input was peripheral blood mononuclear cells. All receptors derive from a human donor with common variable immunodeficiency.

This clone was observed a handful of times. The read terminates 3 residues ahead of where the CDR3 ends, so the germline J gene completes it. The rearrangement links TRBV5-3 to TRBJ1-6, with a tentative D call TRBD1 (5 bases). TRBV5-3 is an open reading frame whose function is uncertain. CDR3 length: 15 residues. Trimming removed 7 bases from V and 5 bases from J, with 16 bases in between. Incomplete CDR3 DNA: TGTGCCAGATCTCGAAAGGGGCAGGATAATTCACCC. As protein: CARSRKGQDNSP. The entire CDR3 is CARSRKGQDNSPLHF.

This clone was counted ten times or more. Coverage ceases 3 residues before the CDR3 finishes, and the germline J gene fills in the end. The rearrangement joins TRBV7-2 to TRBJ2-5; maybe TRBD1 (5 bases). This CDR3 has 14 amino acids. Germline CDR1 reads SGHTA; CDR2 reads FQGNSA. The V and J ends lost 1 base and 0 bases respectively, with 6 bases between them. The CDR3 DNA, read in part, is TGTGCCAGCAGCTTAGGGGGCCACCAAGAGACC. This codes for CASSLGGHQET. The full-length CDR3 reads as CASSLGGHQETQYF.

This clone appeared many times. The observed sequence ends 3 residues before the CDR3 terminus, with the missing tail filled in from the germline J gene. The chain has TRBV18 and TRBJ2-5; D is undetermined. Germline CDR1 reads KGHSH; CDR2 reads LQKENI. Trimming shortened V by 3 bases and J by 4 bases, and 3 bases separated the two germline ends. CDR3 length equals 11 residues. Incomplete CDR3 DNA: TGTGCCAGCTCACCTCTAGAGACC. Its protein product is CASSPLET. The full CDR3 protein is CASSPLETQYF.

This clone was counted ten times or more. The covered CDR3 bases are TGTGCCAGCAGCTTGACAGGGACAGAGGCCCAAGAGACC. It is translated as CASSLTGTEAQET. The entire CDR3 reads CASSLTGTEAQETQYF. This chain joins TRBV27 and TRBJ2-5; 7 bases match TRBD1. The read falls 3 residues short of the CDR3 end, and the missing part is taken from the germline J gene. With 6 bases clipped from V and 1 base from J, the junction kept 11 bases outside the gene matches. Germline V CDR1 and CDR2: MNHEY, SMNVEV (reference sequence). CDR3 size: 16 residues.

This clone was seen repeatedly, ten times or more. CDR3 bases read: TGTGCCAGCAGGACAGGGACAACACTAGATACG. Translation: CASRTGTTLDT. In full, the CDR3 is CASRTGTTLDTQYF. The chain recombines TRBV11-2 with TRBJ2-3; 7 positions agree with TRBD1. The read finishes 3 residues shy of the CDR3 end, and the germline J gene is used to complete it. Germline loops: CDR1 SGHAT, CDR2 FQNNGV. After removal of 6 bases from V and 5 bases from J, the junction contained 8 bases not matched to a gene. The CDR3 runs 14 residues.

This clone was seen many times. From the germline J gene comes the end of the CDR3, since the read stops 3 residues before it. This sequence joins TRBV30 and TRBJ1-6; TRBD1 agrees at 10 bases. The CDR3 is made up of 13 amino acids. With 3 bases clipped from V and 11 bases from J, the junction kept 4 bases outside the gene matches. The germline CDR1 and CDR2 sequences are GTSNPN and SVGIG (reference sequence). The sequenced CDR3 bases are TGTGCCTGGAGAGGGACAGGGGACACACCC. This translates into CAWRGTGDTP. The CDR3 reads in full as CAWRGTGDTPLHF.

This clone was recorded at least ten times. The sequence runs out 3 residues before the end of the CDR3; the remainder is reconstructed from the germline J gene. The chain couples TRBV7-9 to TRBJ1-4; D gene unclear. Germline-derived CDR1 and CDR2 are SEHNR and FQNEAQ (reference sequence). The CDR3 contains 15 residues. V was shortened by 8 bases and J by 1 base, with 14 bases between the two germline ends. The CDR3 is CASGRTGLTNEKLFF. Incomplete CDR3 DNA: TGTGCCAGCGGACGGACCGGACTAACTAATGAAAAA.

The sample holds a few counts of this clone. The missing CDR3 end, 3 residues past where the read stops, is filled in from the germline J gene. The V call is TRBV11-2, the J call TRBJ1-4; possible D gene TRBD1, 6 bases. The germline V and J ends were trimmed by 0 bases and 7 bases, with 12 bases remaining between them. CDR1 is SGHAT, CDR2 FQNNGV, per germline. The length of the CDR3 is 15 residues. The part of the CDR3 DNA that was read is TGTGCCAGCAGCTTAGAGGGACATAAAGGTGAAAAA. Translated: CASSLEGHKGEK. The entire CDR3 reads CASSLEGHKGEKLFF.

The table lists this clone with many counts. Here the CDR3 reads CASSLGLGYQETQYF. The DNA read from the CDR3 is TGTGCCAGCAGCTTGGGACTAGGGTACCAAGAGACC. V is TRBV7-2 and J is TRBJ2-5; 8 bases agree with TRBD2. The CDR3 end lies 3 residues beyond the end of the read and is filled in from the germline J gene. Germline CDR1 reads SGHTA; CDR2 reads FQGNSA. This CDR3 comprises 15 residues. With V trimmed by 3 bases and J by 0 bases, 3 bases remained unmatched.

This clone was recorded at least ten times. The read ends 3 residues before the CDR3 terminus; that terminus is restored from the germline J gene. This rearrangement joins TRBV6-2 or TRBV6-3 to TRBJ1-2; weak D call: TRBD1 (6 bases). The CDR3 totals 12 residues. Germline V gene lookup returns CDR1 MNHEY and CDR2 SVGEGT. The V end lost 7 bases, the J end lost 2 bases, and 8 bases lay between the germline ends. The sequenced CDR3 bases are TGTGCCAGCACCGGACAGAACTATGGC. Its translation: CASTGQNYG. The full CDR3 is CASTGQNYGYTF.

This clone showed up many times. The read comes to an end 3 residues before the CDR3 does, leaving the germline J gene to fill in the end. The genes are TRBV4-2 and TRBJ2-3; TRBD2 matches 13 bases. Losses at the gene ends were 4 bases for V and 5 bases for J; bases not matched to a gene: 9. Germline CDR1 reads LGHNA; CDR2 reads YNFKEQ. The CDR3 is 17 amino acids. The chain's CDR3 is CASSRKGTSGVEDTQYF. The part of the CDR3 DNA that was read is TGTGCCAGCAGCCGGAAGGGGACTAGCGGGGTTGAAGATACG.

This clone was picked up many times. The CDR3 region is CASSLAGYGYTF. Partial CDR3 DNA: TGTGCCAGCAGCTTAGCAGGGTATGGC. The chain recombines TRBV11-2 with TRBJ1-2; D is perhaps TRBD1 (5 bases). The observed sequence ends 3 residues before the CDR3 terminus, with the missing tail filled in from the germline J gene. Germline V lookup: CDR1 SGHAT, CDR2 FQNNGV. The V end lost 1 base, the J end lost 5 bases, and 5 bases lay between the germline ends. The CDR3 is 12 amino acids. Supplemented by reference TRBV11-2 and TRBJ1-2, the full variable domain reads EAGVAQSPRYKIIEKRQSVAFWCNPISGHATLYWYQQILGQGPKLLIQFQNNGVVDDSQLPKDRFSAERLKGVDSTLKIQPAKLEDSAVYLCASSLAGYGYTFGSGTRLTVV.

This clone was counted many times. The CDR3 end lies 3 residues beyond the end of the read and is filled in from the germline J gene. This sequence joins TRBV13 and TRBJ2-7; 7 nucleotides agree with TRBD1. The CDR3 contains 11 residues. Germline V gene sequence: CDR1 PRHDT, CDR2 FYEKMQ (reference sequence). V lost 5 bases to trimming and J lost 6 bases; unmatched junction nucleotides: 1. The CDR3 sequence: CASSRGPEQYF. The DNA read from the CDR3 is TGTGCCAGCAGCAGGGGGCCCGAG.

This clone came up many times. The CDR3 end is not reached by the read, which stops 3 residues before it; the germline J gene fills it in. This sequence joins TRBV12-3 or TRBV12-4 and TRBJ2-5; the match to TRBD2 covers 16 bases. This CDR3 has 17 amino acids. The V gene end was trimmed by 3 bases and the J gene end by 2 bases; junction bases not matched to a gene: 3. CDR3 sequence reads: CASSFGGLAGGQETQYF. Partial CDR3 DNA: TGTGCCAGCAGTTTCGGGGGACTAGCGGGGGGGCAAGAGACC.

The sample holds many counts of this clone. With the read ending 3 residues before the CDR3 end, the germline J gene is used to fill in that end. The chain joins TRBV5-1 to TRBJ1-1; a possible D gene is TRBD1 (6 bases). The CDR3 contains 14 residues. Trimming took off 3 bases at V and 1 base at J, with 10 bases between the two ends. Germline CDR1 reads SGHRS; CDR2 reads YFSETQ. CDR3 DNA (partial): TGCGCCAGCAGCTCCAGAGGGGGGAACACTGAA. Amino acids: CASSSRGGNTE. In full, the CDR3 reads CASSSRGGNTEAFF.

This clone has ten or more counts. The CDR3 DNA, read in part, is TGTGCCAGCTCAGCCCCGGACAGGGCGCACTACGAG. This encodes CASSAPDRAHYE. The whole CDR3 sequence reads CASSAPDRAHYEQYF. This chain uses TRBV18 with TRBJ2-7; TRBD1 matches at 8 bases. The read gets to within 3 residues of the CDR3 end, and the germline J gene fills in the rest. The CDR3 totals 15 residues. The J segment lost 3 bases and the V segment lost 5 bases, leaving 9 bases of the junction unmatched. Germline V gives CDR1 KGHSH, CDR2 LQKENI. The whole variable domain, remainder taken from reference TRBV18 and TRBJ2-7, is NAGVMQNPRHLVRRRGQEARLRCSPMKGHSHVYWYRQLPEEGLKFMVYLQKENIIDESGMPKERFSAEFPKEGPSILRIQQVVRGDSAAYFCASSAPDRAHYEQYFGPGTRLTVT.

In this sample, this clone turned up many times. The read comes to an end 3 residues before the CDR3 does, leaving the germline J gene to fill in the end. The rearrangement links TRBV7-9 to TRBJ2-7; D perhaps matches TRBD2 (6 bases). Germline V lookup: CDR1 SEHNR, CDR2 FQNEAQ (reference sequence). The V and J ends lost 3 bases and 5 bases respectively, with 14 bases between them. The CDR3 is 14 residues long. Incomplete CDR3 DNA: TGTGCCAGCAGCTTTCCGGGGGATAGTGACGAG. It encodes CASSFPGDSDE. The complete CDR3 reads CASSFPGDSDEQYF.

At least ten counts were recorded for this clone. CDR3 protein: CASSSSGHTGELFF. Incomplete CDR3 DNA: TGCGCCAGCAGTTCTAGCGGACACACCGGGGAG. The V gene is TRBV4-1, the J gene TRBJ2-2, with 7 nucleotides matching TRBD2. The read terminates 3 residues ahead of where the CDR3 ends, so the germline J gene completes it. The CDR3 covers 14 residues. Germline V gene lookup returns CDR1 MGHRA and CDR2 YSYEKL. V lost 6 bases, J lost 3 bases, and 4 bases stayed unmatched.

In its sample, this clone was seen many times. The CDR3 is cut off 3 residues early in the read; its end comes from the germline J gene. This chain uses TRBV6-1 with TRBJ1-6; tentatively, D is TRBD1 (6 bases). This CDR3 has 15 residues. Germline CDR1 MNHNS, CDR2 SASEGT. Trimming removed 0 bases at V and 10 bases at J, with 13 bases between. CDR3 DNA (partial): TGTGCCAGCAGTGAAGCGCTAGGGGGGGGGTCACCC. Protein sequence: CASSEALGGGSP. The full CDR3 sequence reads CASSEALGGGSPLHF.